These 18 T cell receptor beta chains originate from one sample sequenced in a study of CD8 T cells in Susac syndrome. Reverse transcription of roughly 0.5 to 1 ug RNA was performed with random hexamers. TCRdb reprocessed the immunoSEQ multiplex PCR reads via MiXCR and lists one record per CDR3 protein. The data contain more than 200,000 distinct CDR3 sequences, about 94% of them singletons. The sample comprised CD4+ T cells from PBMCs. The receptors here all came from a human donor with Susac syndrome.

This sequence joins TRBV25-1 and TRBJ2-7; D is possibly TRBD1 (6 bases). The germline CDR1 and CDR2 sequences are MGHDK and SYGVNS. The CDR3 runs to 14 residues. V lost 4 bases and J lost 2, with 12 bases in between. CDR3 in DNA: TGTGCCAGCAGTGTCTCAGGGGCCACCTACGAGCAGTACTTC. Translated, it gives CASSVSGATYEQYF.

The chain carries TRBV6-1 and TRBJ2-2; 10 bases are shared with TRBD2. The CDR3 loop spans 16 amino acids. Germline lookup yields CDR1 MNHNS and CDR2 SASEGT. V dropped 0 bases and J dropped 8; count of bases not matched to a gene: 6. The CDR3 DNA reads as TGTGCCAGCAGTGAAGCGCGGGCTAGCGGGGGTGGGGAGCTGTTTTTT. Translation: CASSEARASGGGELFF.

This chain uses TRBV18 with TRBJ1-2, with D possibly TRBD1 on 6 matching bases. Germline CDR1 KGHSH, CDR2 LQKENI. This CDR3 region has 12 residues. Trimming left V 1 base short and J 6 bases short, with 6 bases between. CDR3 bases: TGTGCCAGCTCACCACACAGGGATGGCTACACCTTC. Translating it yields CASSPHRDGYTF.

The rearrangement uses TRBV7-2 and TRBJ2-2; 9 nucleotides agree with TRBD2. Germline values: CDR1 SGHTA, CDR2 FQGNSA. J was trimmed by 2 bases and V by 5 bases; bases with no gene match: 6. This CDR3 spans 16 amino acids. This chain's CDR3 is CASSRLSGGNTGELFF. For the CDR3, the DNA is TGTGCCAGCAGCCGACTTAGCGGGGGCAACACCGGGGAGCTGTTTTTT.

This chain connects TRBV11-2 to TRBJ2-7; no firm D call. Trimming took 5 bases from V and 5 from J, leaving 13 bases between them. CDR3 length: 13 amino acids. Germline CDR1 and CDR2: SGHAT and FQNNGV. The CDR3 region is CASSQVLIDEQYF. In DNA form, the CDR3 reads TGTGCCAGCAGCCAAGTTCTAATCGACGAGCAGTACTTC.

The count of this clonotype is one. This rearrangement joins TRBV20-1 to TRBJ1-6; TRBD1 matches 8 bases. With 3 bases clipped from V and 7 bases from J, the junction kept 14 bases outside the gene matches. This CDR3 is 17 amino acids long. The germline V gene has CDR1 DFQATT and CDR2 SNEGSKA (reference sequence). The CDR3, as DNA: TGCAGTGCTAGCCCCCCTGGCAGGACAGGGACGAATTCACCCCTCCACTTT. Its translation is CSASPPGRTGTNSPLHF.

This sequence joins TRBV20-1 and TRBJ2-5; possibly TRBD1 for D (6 bases). CDR3 length: 13 amino acids. Per germline, CDR1 DFQATT and CDR2 SNEGSKA (reference sequence). V was clipped by 2 bases and J by 5 bases, with 12 bases between them. CDR3 nucleotides: TGCAGTGCTAGACAAACAGGGCTGGAGACCCAGTACTTC. Its translation is CSARQTGLETQYF.

The V and J genes are TRBV29-1 and TRBJ1-1, with D tentatively TRBD1 (5 bases). Trimming took 5 bases from V and 10 from J, leaving 11 bases between them. The V gene's germline CDR1 is SQVTM and CDR2 ANQGSEA. This CDR3 region has 10 residues. DNA for the CDR3: TGCAGCGTTTCCGGGGGGGGAGCTTTCTTT. Its translation: CSVSGGGAFF.

In DNA form, the CDR3 reads TGTGCCAGCAGCTTAGGAGGGGCCAGCTACGAGCAGTACTTC. It yields the protein CASSLGGASYEQYF. The V call is TRBV7-2, the J call TRBJ2-7; D might be TRBD1 or TRBD2, each matching 5 bases. V was shortened by 1 base and J by 3 bases, with 10 bases between the two germline ends. Germline V lookup: CDR1 SGHTA, CDR2 FQGNSA. The CDR3 contains 14 residues.

V gene TRBV5-4 combines with J gene TRBJ2-3, with 8 bases aligning to TRBD2. With V trimmed by 4 bases and J by 5 bases, 9 bases remained unmatched. Germline V gene sequence: CDR1 SGHNT, CDR2 YYREEE (reference sequence). The CDR3 is 15 residues long. The DNA of the CDR3 is TGTGCCAGCAGCCCCACGCCGGGGGGGAAAGATACGCAGTATTTT. Translation: CASSPTPGGKDTQYF.

This rearrangement joins TRBV30 to TRBJ2-6, with D perhaps TRBD1 or TRBD2 (6 bases each). The germline V gene encodes CDR1 GTSNPN and CDR2 SVGIG (reference sequence). This CDR3 has 16 amino acids. In nucleotides, the CDR3 is TGTCTCGTGGAAGGTGGGGGGCAAGGTGGGGCCAACGTCCTGACTTTC. It encodes CLVEGGGQGGANVLTF.

V and J are TRBV5-1 and TRBJ2-1; possibly TRBD1 or TRBD2 for D (6 bases each). The germline CDR1 and CDR2 sequences are SGHRS and YFSETQ. Trimming shortened V by 2 bases and J by 10 bases, and 10 bases separated the two germline ends. The CDR3 sequence is 12 residues long. DNA of the CDR3: TGCGCCAGCAGCTTCGGGGGCGGAGAGCAGTTCTTC. It codes for CASSFGGGEQFF.

This clonotype was seen more than once but under ten times. The J gene is TRBJ2-7, the V gene TRBV15; perhaps TRBD2 as D (6 bases). Germline V gene lookup returns CDR1 LNHNV and CDR2 YYDKDF (reference sequence). This CDR3 spans 15 amino acids. V lost 0 bases and J 7 bases, leaving 16 bases between the germline ends. The CDR3 sequence: CATSRDWNRREEQYF. CDR3 bases: TGTGCCACCAGCAGAGATTGGAACAGGAGGGAAGAGCAGTACTTC.

The chain joins TRBV20-1 to TRBJ2-1, with D perhaps matching TRBD1 (7 bases). The ends were cut back, 5 bases at V and 4 bases at J, with 15 bases in the middle. CDR1 and CDR2 from the germline V gene are DFQATT and SNEGSKA (reference sequence). The CDR3 has 14 amino acids. The DNA of the CDR3 is TGCAGTGCTGGGGGGACAGCCTTTTACAATGAGCAGTTCTTC. Protein: CSAGGTAFYNEQFF.

The gene calls are TRBV7-2 and TRBJ1-1, with 7 bases aligning to TRBD1. The CDR3 covers 14 residues. CDR1 SGHTA and CDR2 FQGNSA come from the germline V gene. The ends lost 4 bases at V and 1 base at J; junction bases unmatched: 3. This CDR3 reads CASSWGQKNTEAFF. In DNA form, the CDR3 reads TGTGCCAGCAGCTGGGGACAGAAGAACACTGAAGCTTTCTTT. Drawing the rest from reference TRBV7-2 and TRBJ1-1, the complete variable domain is GAGVSQSPSNKVTEKGKDVELRCDPISGHTALYWYRQSLGQGLEFLIYFQGNSAPDKSGLPSDRFSAERTGGSVSTLTIQRTQQEDSAVYLCASSWGQKNTEAFFGQGTRLTVV.

The rearrangement links TRBV19 to TRBJ1-1, with 8 bases identical to TRBD1. Trimming cost V 4 bases and J 3 bases; bases outside gene matches: 4. This CDR3 contains 14 residues. Germline loops: CDR1 LNHDA, CDR2 SQIVND (reference sequence). CDR3 sequence reads: CASSTQGADTEAFF. CDR3 DNA sequence: TGTGCCAGTAGTACCCAGGGGGCGGACACTGAAGCTTTCTTT.

This chain joins TRBV5-1 and TRBJ1-1; 8 nucleotides agree with TRBD1. V dropped 8 bases and J dropped 1; count of bases not matched to a gene: 13. Germline-derived CDR1 and CDR2 are SGHRS and YFSETQ. The CDR3 totals 16 residues. CDR3 sequence: CASTPGQAVWNTEAFF. The CDR3 DNA follows: TGCGCCAGTACGCCGGGACAGGCAGTGTGGAACACTGAAGCTTTCTTT. Combining the CDR3 with reference TRBV5-1 and TRBJ1-1 gives the whole variable domain KAGVTQTPRYLIKTRGQQVTLSCSPISGHRSVSWYQQTPGQGLQFLFEYFSETQRNKGNFPGRFSGRQFSNSRSEMNVSTLELGDSALYLCASTPGQAVWNTEAFFGQGTRLTVV.

The chain carries TRBV3-1 and TRBJ1-5; D unresolved. Germline CDR1 is LGHDT and CDR2 is YNNKEL (reference sequence). Trimming stripped 4 bases from V and 7 bases from J, with 8 bases between. The CDR3 runs 12 residues. The CDR3 loop is CASSPTGQPQHF. As DNA, the CDR3 is TGTGCCAGCAGCCCTACTGGGCAGCCCCAGCATTTT.